These 11 T cell receptor beta chains share one sample of origin, sequenced in a study of blood T cells in healthy people across ages. PCR was performed a second time for about 7 to 12 cycles using a sample-barcoded 5' primer and a J-beta primer mix. MiXCR, applied by TCRdb to the 5' RACE reads, yields one record per CDR3 protein. The sample includes over 500,000 distinct CDR3 sequences, 25% to 35% of them seen just once. These data also featured in a second study, about T cells of mothers and their children.

Sequenced sample: blood. The receptor set was obtained from a boy younger than 10 in good health.

This chain links TRBV2 with TRBJ2-5; TRBD1 matches 9 bases. The CDR3 contains 14 residues. V shed 2 bases, J shed 7 bases, and the junction held 5 bases outside the gene matches. Germline assignment: CDR1 SNHLY and CDR2 FYNNEI. The CDR3 is CASSEPQGAGTQYF. The CDR3 DNA reads as TGTGCCAGCAGTGAACCACAGGGGGCCGGGACCCAGTACTTC.

The rearrangement joins TRBV14 to TRBJ1-6, with 8 bases aligning to TRBD1. Germline assignment: CDR1 SGHDN and CDR2 FVKESK. The CDR3 runs to 17 residues. V was clipped by 2 bases and J by 0 bases; unmatched bases: 3. The CDR3 coding sequence is TGTGCCAGCAGCCAACGGACAGGGAGCTCCTATAATTCACCCCTCCACTTT. It specifies CASSQRTGSSYNSPLHF.

This sequence joins TRBV7-2 and TRBJ2-3; 9 nucleotides line up with TRBD2. CDR1 SGHTA and CDR2 FQGNSA come from the germline V gene. This CDR3 contains 17 residues. Trimming at V came to 1 base and at J to 2 bases, leaving 7 bases not matched to a gene. The CDR3 DNA is TGTGCCAGCAGCTTAGAGCGCCTAGCGGGGAACACAGATACGCAGTATTTT. It encodes CASSLERLAGNTDTQYF.

This chain connects TRBV7-9 to TRBJ1-6; 9 bases align to TRBD1. CDR3 length: 16 residues. V lost 2 bases to trimming and J lost 9 bases; unmatched junction nucleotides: 8. The germline V gene has CDR1 SEHNR and CDR2 FQNEAQ (reference sequence). The CDR3 nucleotides read TGTGCCAGCAGCTTATCCCCGGGACAGGGAAGTTCACCCCTCCACTTT. Its translation is CASSLSPGQGSSPLHF.

The V and J genes are TRBV5-1 and TRBJ2-1, with TRBD2 matching over 7 bases. The V gene's germline CDR1 is SGHRS and CDR2 YFSETQ. There are 15 residues in the CDR3. The V segment lost 3 bases and the J segment 5 bases; nucleotides outside the gene matches: 8. The CDR3 is CASSWGGRIDNEQFF. CDR3 bases: TGCGCCAGCAGCTGGGGCGGGAGAATCGACAATGAGCAGTTCTTC.

The rearrangement joins TRBV29-1 to TRBJ2-1; 7 positions match TRBD2. The germline V gene encodes CDR1 SQVTM and CDR2 ANQGSEA. This CDR3 contains 14 residues. The J segment lost 3 bases and the V segment lost 6 bases, leaving 8 bases of the junction unmatched. CDR3 residues: CSVVAGHFYNEQFF. DNA of the CDR3: TGCAGCGTCGTAGCGGGCCACTTCTACAATGAGCAGTTCTTC.

The chain combines TRBV15 with TRBJ2-5, with TRBD2 matching over 7 bases. The J segment lost 7 bases and the V segment lost 4 bases, leaving 18 bases of the junction unmatched. Germline CDR1 is LNHNV and CDR2 is YYDKDF (reference sequence). The CDR3 length is 17 residues. For the CDR3, the DNA is TGTGCCACCAGCATATTAAAACCCGGACTAGGAGGTGTGACCCAGTACTTC. Translated: CATSILKPGLGGVTQYF.

This clonotype has just one count. The chain links TRBV27 to TRBJ1-2; no clear D. Per the germline V gene, CDR1 is MNHEY and CDR2 is SMNVEV (reference sequence). Trimming removed 5 bases at V and 2 bases at J, with 9 bases between. CDR3 size: 13 residues. For the CDR3, the DNA is TGTGCCAGCAGTCCAGGTTGGAACTATGGCTACACCTTC. Translating gives CASSPGWNYGYTF.

This chain uses TRBV4-2 with TRBJ2-3, with a weak D call TRBD1 (6 bases). TRBJ1-5 matches the DNA end more closely, so the J call is doubtful. This CDR3 region has 17 residues. CDR1 is LGHNA and CDR2 is YNFKEQ in the germline V gene. Here the CDR3 reads CASSRGGDGGSSDTQHF. Written as DNA, the CDR3 is TGTGCCAGCAGCCGAGGGGGGGACGGGGGGAGCTCAGATACGCAGCATTTT.

This clonotype was detected only a few times. This chain uses TRBV3-1 with TRBJ1-2; TRBD1 agrees at 10 bases. This CDR3 region has 15 residues. Germline trimming cut 4 bases from V and 6 bases from J; bases unmatched to any gene: 8. CDR1 and CDR2 (germline): LGHDT, YNNKEL (reference sequence). The DNA of the CDR3 is TGTGCCAGCAGCCTGGGACAGGGGCAAGGTAATGGCTACACCTTC. Residues: CASSLGQGQGNGYTF.

This clonotype was recorded only once. The chain joins TRBV20-1 to TRBJ2-5, with 7 positions matching TRBD2. V trimming: 1 base; J trimming: 5 bases; junction bases outside the gene matches: 10. Germline assignment: CDR1 DFQATT and CDR2 SNEGSKA (reference sequence). The CDR3 spans 15 residues. The CDR3 reads CSARVWGRALETQYF. CDR3 DNA: TGCAGTGCTAGAGTTTGGGGGAGGGCCTTGGAGACCCAGTACTTC.